This T cell receptor beta chain was retrieved from a study of cytomegalovirus exposure and HLA in healthy donors. 13 Jbeta primers and 60 Vbeta primers were used for the PCR. Some clones are missing from TCRdb's copy, which holds only in-frame ones; the method was immunoSEQ multiplex PCR. The table has roughly 99,000 clones, about 74% seen once. The germline V and J ends were trimmed by 0 bases and 4 bases, with 13 bases remaining between them. This CDR3 comprises 15 residues. The germline V gene encodes CDR1 SGHVS and CDR2 FNYEAQ. Material: PBMCs. This rearrangement joins TRBV7-6 to TRBJ2-7; perhaps TRBD1 as D (7 bases). This TCR was recovered from a male donor in good health and CMV-seronegative. CDR3: CASSLAQGGSYEQYF. DNA of the CDR3: TGTGCCAGCAGCTTAGCCCAGGGGGGTTCGTACGAGCAGTACTTC. The whole variable domain, remainder taken from reference TRBV7-6 and TRBJ2-7, is GAGVSQSPRYKVTKRGQDVALRCDPISGHVSLYWYRQALGQGPEFLTYFNYEAQQDKSGLPNDRFSAERPEGSISTLTIQRTEQRDSAMYRCASSLAQGGSYEQYFGPGTRLTVT.